Below are 25 T cell receptor beta chains sequenced from a single sample in a study of blood T cell repertoires in COVID-19. The method was immunoSEQ multiplex PCR; TCRdb's version includes in-frame clones alone and lacks a portion of them. The table shows roughly 87,000 clones, with around nine tenths occurring only once. The sequenced sample was peripheral blood. The receptors come from a man aged 40-49 years with acute or convalescent COVID-19.

The gene calls are TRBV2 and TRBJ2-2, with D maybe TRBD1 (6 bases). Trimming pared 7 bases from V and 2 bases from J, leaving 11 bases between. This CDR3 is built from 14 residues. Germline CDR1 is SNHLY and CDR2 is FYNNEI. CDR3 nucleotides: TGTGCCAGCAAATACAGGGCTAACACCGGGGAGCTGTTTTTT. The encoded protein is CASKYRANTGELFF. Complete variable domain (other parts from reference TRBV2 and TRBJ2-2): EPEVTQTPSHQVTQMGQEVILRCVPISNHLYFYWYRQILGQKVEFLVSFYNNEISEKSEIFDDQFSVERPDGSNFTLKIRSTKLEDSAMYFCASKYRANTGELFFGEGSRLTVL.

The CDR3 spells CASSRRQGYVRPETQYF. CDR3 nucleotide sequence: TGTGCCAGCAGCAGACGACAGGGCTATGTCCGACCGGAGACCCAGTACTTC. V and J are TRBV5-6 and TRBJ2-5; 7 nucleotides align to TRBD1. Losses at the gene ends were 4 bases for V and 5 bases for J; bases not matched to a gene: 17. CDR3 length: 17 amino acids. Germline values: CDR1 SGHDT, CDR2 YYEEEE.

The chain links TRBV7-6 to TRBJ2-2; 7 bases line up with TRBD1. The CDR3 is made up of 15 amino acids. CDR1 and CDR2 (germline): SGHVS, FNYEAQ. After removal of 4 bases from V and 7 bases from J, the junction contained 9 bases not matched to a gene. The CDR3 loop is CASSSGQEYGGELFF. The CDR3 DNA is TGTGCCAGCAGCTCCGGACAGGAATACGGCGGGGAGCTGTTTTTT.

The rearrangement uses TRBV6-5 and TRBJ1-2; D ambiguous. The germline CDR1 and CDR2 sequences are MNHEY and SVGAGI. This CDR3 has 13 residues. V lost 5 bases and J lost 4, with 11 bases in between. For the CDR3, the DNA is TGTGCCAGCAGTCCCGCGGTTGGCTATGGCTACACCTTC. This codes for CASSPAVGYGYTF.

The chain joins TRBV4-3 to TRBJ2-7, with D maybe TRBD2 (7 bases). Germline V gene data show CDR1 as LGHNA and CDR2 as YSLEER. CDR3 length: 16 residues. The V end was cut by 1 base, the J end by 2 bases, with 15 bases between. The CDR3 sequence: CASSQGLGGAAYEQYF. The CDR3 region has the DNA TGCGCCAGCAGCCAAGGATTGGGGGGGGCCGCCTACGAGCAGTACTTC.

CDR3 in amino acids: CASSQDIGGQPQHF. DNA of the CDR3: TGCGCCAGCAGCCAAGACATCGGAGGACAGCCCCAGCATTTT. V and J are TRBV4-1 and TRBJ1-5; unclear D gene. This CDR3 has 14 amino acids. V dropped 0 bases and J dropped 7 bases, with 10 bases sitting between them. Looked up from germline, CDR1 is MGHRA and CDR2 is YSYEKL.

This chain joins TRBV6-5 and TRBJ1-4, with D possibly matching TRBD1 (5 bases). V dropped 3 bases and J dropped 7 bases, with 15 bases sitting between them. Per germline, CDR1 MNHEY and CDR2 SVGAGI. The CDR3 is 15 amino acids. CDR3 region: CASSYNGAGGEKLFF. The CDR3 DNA is TGTGCCAGCAGTTATAACGGGGCGGGGGGTGAAAAACTGTTTTTT.

This chain links TRBV6-5 with TRBJ2-3; D remains ambiguous. V lost 10 bases and J lost 1, with 12 bases in between. Germline V CDR1 and CDR2: MNHEY, SVGAGI. The CDR3 spans 13 residues. CDR3 bases: TGTGCCATCCTATTTACAGGCACAGATACGCAGTATTTT. Translated: CAILFTGTDTQYF.

The genes are TRBV5-8 and TRBJ2-1; 13 bases are shared with TRBD2. Germline CDR1 SGHTS, CDR2 YDEGEE. V lost 0 bases to trimming and J lost 5 bases; unmatched junction nucleotides: 11. The CDR3 length is 19 residues. CDR3 DNA: TGTGCCAGCAGCTTGGTAAATGGTGCGGGGACTAGCGGGAACAATGAGCAGTTCTTC. This sequence encodes CASSLVNGAGTSGNNEQFF.

The chain couples TRBV6-5 to TRBJ2-3, with 7 bases matching TRBD1. CDR1 MNHEY and CDR2 SVGAGI come from the germline V gene. J gave up 2 bases and V 8 bases, and 4 bases lay outside the gene matches. CDR3 length: 13 amino acids. The CDR3 DNA reads as TGTGCCAGCGGGGACAGAGCCACAGATACGCAGTATTTT. It codes for CASGDRATDTQYF.

The chain joins TRBV30 to TRBJ1-5; D is perhaps TRBD1 (6 bases). V was cut by 1 base and J by 0 bases, with 10 bases left in between. Germline assignment: CDR1 GTSNPN and CDR2 SVGIG (reference sequence). The CDR3 is 15 amino acids. CDR3 amino acids: CAWSGTVYSNQPQHF. The CDR3 region has the DNA TGTGCCTGGAGTGGGACAGTGTATAGCAATCAGCCCCAGCATTTT.

The V call is TRBV7-2, the J call TRBJ1-2; TRBD1 might be the D (5 bases). From germline, CDR1 is SGHTA and CDR2 FQGNSA. Trimming pared 5 bases from V and 1 base from J, leaving 11 bases between. This CDR3 is built from 14 residues. The CDR3, as DNA: TGTGCCAGCAGCGATCGGAGGGGTAACTATGGCTACACCTTC. Translation: CASSDRRGNYGYTF.

V usage is TRBV7-9 and J usage is TRBJ1-3, with D perhaps matching TRBD1 (6 bases). Germline CDR1 SEHNR, CDR2 FQNEAQ (reference sequence). CDR3 size: 16 residues. V was shortened by 8 bases and J by 2 bases, with 19 bases between the two germline ends. In DNA, the CDR3 is TGTGCCAGCGCCCCGGACAGCGCTCCCGCTGGAAACACCATATATTTT. Translated: CASAPDSAPAGNTIYF.

This chain uses TRBV4-1 with TRBJ1-4; 7 nucleotides line up with TRBD1. The CDR3 consists of 15 residues. V trimming: 5 bases; J trimming: 2 bases; junction bases outside the gene matches: 5. Germline values: CDR1 MGHRA, CDR2 YSYEKL. The CDR3 loop reads CASSYPGQTNEKLFF. CDR3 DNA: TGCGCCAGCAGCTACCCGGGACAGACTAATGAAAAACTGTTTTTT.

This chain uses TRBV5-1 with TRBJ2-7; 7 nucleotides align to TRBD1. Germline V lookup: CDR1 SGHRS, CDR2 YFSETQ. Unmatched junction bases numbered 10, after V lost 4 bases and J lost 3 bases. This CDR3 is built from 15 residues. The CDR3 DNA follows: TGCGCCAGCAGCGTGACAGGGCTACAAAACTACGAGCAGTACTTC. Translating gives CASSVTGLQNYEQYF.

CDR3 sequence reads: CASSSTGAWNEKLFF. The CDR3 DNA reads as TGCGCCAGCAGCTCCACAGGGGCCTGGAATGAAAAACTGTTTTTT. V and J are TRBV5-1 and TRBJ1-4, with 7 bases matching TRBD1. Germline CDR1 SGHRS, CDR2 YFSETQ. The CDR3 is made up of 15 amino acids. Losses at the gene ends were 3 bases for V and 5 bases for J; bases not matched to a gene: 7.

This chain links TRBV11-2 with TRBJ1-2, with D possibly being TRBD1 (6 bases). The germline V and J ends were trimmed by 4 bases and 8 bases, with 11 bases remaining between them. Germline CDR1 SGHAT, CDR2 FQNNGV. The CDR3 is 12 residues long. CDR3 in amino acids: CASSSQGRGYTF. CDR3 in DNA: TGTGCCAGCAGCTCCCAGGGGCGCGGCTACACCTTC.

The rearrangement joins TRBV19 to TRBJ1-2; 8 bases align to TRBD1. The CDR3 is 13 amino acids. Germline trimming cut 8 bases from V and 6 bases from J; bases unmatched to any gene: 8. Germline lookup yields CDR1 LNHDA and CDR2 SQIVND (reference sequence). The CDR3 region has the DNA TGTGCCAGTGGATCAGGGGGCGAACATGGCTACACCTTC. It is translated as CASGSGGEHGYTF.

The chain links TRBV6-5 to TRBJ1-2; 7 positions agree with TRBD1. The CDR3 is made up of 14 amino acids. Losses at the gene ends were 2 bases for V and 8 bases for J; bases not matched to a gene: 8. Germline assignment: CDR1 MNHEY and CDR2 SVGAGI. The CDR3 loop reads CASSYRTGTMGYTF. Written as DNA, the CDR3 is TGTGCCAGCAGTTACCGGACAGGAACGATGGGCTACACCTTC.

This clone was found a few times. The rearrangement links TRBV27 to TRBJ1-4; weak D call: TRBD1 (5 bases). Trimming left V 3 bases short and J 6 bases short, with 14 bases between. Looked up from germline, CDR1 is MNHEY and CDR2 is SMNVEV (reference sequence). This CDR3 has 15 residues. The CDR3 nucleotides read TGTGCCAGCAGTTTCGTGGGGCTAGGGGATGAAAAACTGTTTTTT. Encoded protein: CASSFVGLGDEKLFF.

In DNA, the CDR3 is TGTGCCAGCAGCCATAAACCCGGGACTTCCAGCTCCTATAATTCACCCCTCCACTTT. It specifies CASSHKPGTSSSYNSPLHF. The chain is built from TRBV3-1 (or the pseudogene TRBV3-2) and TRBJ1-6; the D gene is possibly TRBD1 (5 bases). V was cut by 3 bases and J by 0 bases, with 18 bases left in between. CDR3 size: 19 residues. CDR1 and CDR2 (germline): LGHDT, YNNKEL (reference sequence).

The V gene is TRBV27, the J gene TRBJ2-7; 8 bases fit TRBD1. V trimming: 3 bases; J trimming: 6 bases; junction bases outside the gene matches: 7. Looked up from germline, CDR1 is MNHEY and CDR2 is SMNVEV (reference sequence). The CDR3 is 14 amino acids. The CDR3 bases are TGTGCCAGCAGTTTTTCCCAGGGGGCCTTCGAGCAGTACTTC. The encoded protein is CASSFSQGAFEQYF.

V and J are TRBV10-3 and TRBJ2-5; TRBD2 matches 9 bases. There are 14 residues in the CDR3. Trimming took 5 bases from V and 5 from J; bases not matched to a gene: 6. Germline V CDR1 and CDR2: ENHRY, SYGVKD. The CDR3, as DNA: TGTGCCATCAGTTCCGAGCGGGAGGAGGAGACCCAGTACTTC. Its translation is CAISSEREEETQYF.

V usage is TRBV12-3 or TRBV12-4 and J usage is TRBJ2-1; no clear D gene. The CDR3 has 13 residues. With 8 bases removed from V and 6 bases from J, the gap between germline ends came to 14 bases. The CDR3 spells CASQRSSPNEQFF. CDR3 nucleotides: TGTGCCAGCCAGAGGTCCTCCCCCAATGAGCAGTTCTTC.

This clone was seen a handful of times. The chain joins TRBV18 to TRBJ1-4; perhaps TRBD1 as D (6 bases). This CDR3 is 13 amino acids long. The V and J ends lost 6 bases and 5 bases respectively, with 10 bases between them. Germline V lookup: CDR1 KGHSH, CDR2 LQKENI. The CDR3 DNA reads TGTGCCAGCTCTGGGGGCGTCAATGAAAAACTGTTTTTT. This codes for CASSGGVNEKLFF.